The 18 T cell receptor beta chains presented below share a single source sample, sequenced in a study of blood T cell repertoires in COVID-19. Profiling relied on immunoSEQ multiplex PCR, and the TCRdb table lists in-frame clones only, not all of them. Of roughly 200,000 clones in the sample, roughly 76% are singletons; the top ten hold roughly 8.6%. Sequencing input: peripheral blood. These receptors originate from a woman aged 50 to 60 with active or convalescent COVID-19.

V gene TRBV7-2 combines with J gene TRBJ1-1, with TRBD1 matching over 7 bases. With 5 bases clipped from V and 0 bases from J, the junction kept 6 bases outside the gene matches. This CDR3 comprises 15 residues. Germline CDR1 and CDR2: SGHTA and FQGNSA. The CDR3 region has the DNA TGTGCCAGCAGCCATAGGACAGGACTGAACACTGAAGCTTTCTTT. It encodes CASSHRTGLNTEAFF.

In DNA, the CDR3 is TGTGCCAGCAGCTTAATGGGACAGAAGGCGGAGACCCAGTACTTC. This gives the protein CASSLMGQKAETQYF. The chain employs TRBV7-3 and TRBJ2-5; the match to TRBD1 covers 7 bases. The CDR3 runs to 15 residues. Trimming removed 1 base from V and 5 bases from J; junction bases left unmatched: 7. Germline CDR1 reads SGHTA; CDR2 reads FQGTGA.

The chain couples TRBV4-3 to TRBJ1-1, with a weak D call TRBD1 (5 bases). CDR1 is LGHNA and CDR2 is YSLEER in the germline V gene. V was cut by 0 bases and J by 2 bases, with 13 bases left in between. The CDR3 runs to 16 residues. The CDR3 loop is CASSQDPYGHNTEAFF. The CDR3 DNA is TGCGCCAGCAGCCAAGATCCCTACGGACATAACACTGAAGCTTTCTTT.

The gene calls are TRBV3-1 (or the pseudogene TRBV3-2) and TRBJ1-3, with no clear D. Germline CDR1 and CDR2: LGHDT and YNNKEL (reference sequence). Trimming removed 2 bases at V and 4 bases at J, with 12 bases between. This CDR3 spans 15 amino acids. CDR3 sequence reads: CASSQLEGGGNTIYF. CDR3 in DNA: TGTGCCAGCAGCCAACTAGAGGGCGGCGGAAACACCATATATTTT.

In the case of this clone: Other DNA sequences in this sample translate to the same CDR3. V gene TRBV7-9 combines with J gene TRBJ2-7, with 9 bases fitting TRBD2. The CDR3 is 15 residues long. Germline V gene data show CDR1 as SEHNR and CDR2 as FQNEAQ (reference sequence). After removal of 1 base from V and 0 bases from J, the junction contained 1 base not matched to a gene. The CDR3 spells CASSLVSGSSYEQYF. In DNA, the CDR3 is TGTGCCAGCAGCTTAGTTAGCGGGAGCTCCTACGAGCAGTACTTC.

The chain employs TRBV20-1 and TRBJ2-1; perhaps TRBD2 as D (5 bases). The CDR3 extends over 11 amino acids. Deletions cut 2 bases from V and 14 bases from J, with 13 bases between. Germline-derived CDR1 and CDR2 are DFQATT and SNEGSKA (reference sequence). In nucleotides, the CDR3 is TGCAGTGCTAGATACGAGGGAGACGAGTTCTTC. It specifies CSARYEGDEFF.

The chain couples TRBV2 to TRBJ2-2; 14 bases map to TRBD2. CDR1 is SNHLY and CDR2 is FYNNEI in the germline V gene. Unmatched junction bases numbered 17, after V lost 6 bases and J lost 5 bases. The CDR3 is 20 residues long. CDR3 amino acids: CASSPNFFPGLAGDTGELFF. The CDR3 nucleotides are TGTGCCAGCAGCCCAAACTTCTTTCCGGGACTAGCGGGAGATACCGGGGAGCTGTTTTTT.

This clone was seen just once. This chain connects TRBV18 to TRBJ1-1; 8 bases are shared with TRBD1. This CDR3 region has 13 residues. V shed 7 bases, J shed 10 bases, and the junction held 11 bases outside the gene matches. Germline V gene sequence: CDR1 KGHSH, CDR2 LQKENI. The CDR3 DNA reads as TGTGCCAGCTGGGGGGACAGGCGGGGAGGAGCTTTCTTT. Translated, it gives CASWGDRRGGAFF.

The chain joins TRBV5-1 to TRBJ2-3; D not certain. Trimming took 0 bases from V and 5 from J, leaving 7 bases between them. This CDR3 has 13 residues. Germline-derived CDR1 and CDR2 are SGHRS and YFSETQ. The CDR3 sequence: CASSLGLVDTQYF. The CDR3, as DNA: TGCGCCAGCAGCTTGGGACTTGTAGATACGCAGTATTTT.

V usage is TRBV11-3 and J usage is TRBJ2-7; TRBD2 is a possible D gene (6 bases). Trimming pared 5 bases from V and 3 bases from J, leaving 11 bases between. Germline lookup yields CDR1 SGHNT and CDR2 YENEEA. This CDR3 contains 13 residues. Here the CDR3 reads CASSLRRDYEQYF. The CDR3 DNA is TGTGCCAGCAGCCTGCGGCGGGACTACGAGCAGTACTTC.

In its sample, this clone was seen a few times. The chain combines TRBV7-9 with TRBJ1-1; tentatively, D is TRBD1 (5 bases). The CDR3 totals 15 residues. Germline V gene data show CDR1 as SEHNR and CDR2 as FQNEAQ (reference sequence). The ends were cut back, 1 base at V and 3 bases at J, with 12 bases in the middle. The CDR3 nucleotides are TGTGCCAGCAGCTTAGAGGCCATGGGGCACACTGAAGCTTTCTTT. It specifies CASSLEAMGHTEAFF.

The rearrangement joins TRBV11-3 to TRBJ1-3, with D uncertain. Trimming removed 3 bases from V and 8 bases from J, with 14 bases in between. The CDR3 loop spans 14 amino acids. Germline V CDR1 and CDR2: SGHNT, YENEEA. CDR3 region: CASSFSQVVDTIYF. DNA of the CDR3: TGTGCCAGCAGCTTCAGTCAGGTTGTGGACACCATATATTTT.

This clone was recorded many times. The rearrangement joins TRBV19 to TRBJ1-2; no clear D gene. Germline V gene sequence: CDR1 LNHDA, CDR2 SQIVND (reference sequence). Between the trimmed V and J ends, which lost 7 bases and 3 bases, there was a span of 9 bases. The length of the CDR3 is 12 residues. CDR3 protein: CASIGEDYGYTF. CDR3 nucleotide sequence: TGTGCCAGTATCGGGGAGGACTATGGCTACACCTTC.

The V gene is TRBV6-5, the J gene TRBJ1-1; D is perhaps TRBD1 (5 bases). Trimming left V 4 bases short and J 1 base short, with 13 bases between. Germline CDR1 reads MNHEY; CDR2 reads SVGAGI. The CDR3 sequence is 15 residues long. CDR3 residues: CASSLAGFENTEAFF. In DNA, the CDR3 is TGTGCCAGCAGTTTAGCAGGGTTTGAGAACACTGAAGCTTTCTTT.

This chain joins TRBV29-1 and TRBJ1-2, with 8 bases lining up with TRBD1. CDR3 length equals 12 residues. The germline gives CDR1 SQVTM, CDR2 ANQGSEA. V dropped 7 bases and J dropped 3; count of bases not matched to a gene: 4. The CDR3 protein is CSGLQGDYGYTF. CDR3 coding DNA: TGCAGCGGCTTACAGGGGGACTATGGCTACACCTTC.

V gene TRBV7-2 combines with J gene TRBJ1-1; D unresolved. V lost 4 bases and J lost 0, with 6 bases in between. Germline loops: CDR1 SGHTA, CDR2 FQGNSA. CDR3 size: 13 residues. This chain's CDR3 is CASSSNLNTEAFF. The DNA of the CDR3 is TGTGCCAGCAGCTCAAATTTGAACACTGAAGCTTTCTTT.

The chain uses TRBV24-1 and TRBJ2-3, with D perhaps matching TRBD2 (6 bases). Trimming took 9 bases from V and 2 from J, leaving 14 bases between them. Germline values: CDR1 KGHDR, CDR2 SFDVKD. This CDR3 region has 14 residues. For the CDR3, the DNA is TGTGCCACCGGGACTGGGACCTTCACAGATACGCAGTATTTT. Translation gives CATGTGTFTDTQYF.

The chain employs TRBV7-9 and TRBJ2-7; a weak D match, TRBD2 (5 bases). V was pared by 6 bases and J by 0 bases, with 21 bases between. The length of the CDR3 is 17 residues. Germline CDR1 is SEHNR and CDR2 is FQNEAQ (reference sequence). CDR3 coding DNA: TGTGCCAGCAGTAGACGATCAAGGGTGGGGAGCTCCTACGAGCAGTACTTC. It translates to CASSRRSRVGSSYEQYF. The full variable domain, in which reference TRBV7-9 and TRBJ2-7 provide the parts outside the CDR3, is DTGVSQNPRHKITKRGQNVTFRCDPISEHNRLYWYRQTLGQGPEFLTYFQNEAQLEKSRLLSDRFSAERPKGSFSTLEIQRTEQGDSAMYLCASSRRSRVGSSYEQYFGPGTRLTVT.